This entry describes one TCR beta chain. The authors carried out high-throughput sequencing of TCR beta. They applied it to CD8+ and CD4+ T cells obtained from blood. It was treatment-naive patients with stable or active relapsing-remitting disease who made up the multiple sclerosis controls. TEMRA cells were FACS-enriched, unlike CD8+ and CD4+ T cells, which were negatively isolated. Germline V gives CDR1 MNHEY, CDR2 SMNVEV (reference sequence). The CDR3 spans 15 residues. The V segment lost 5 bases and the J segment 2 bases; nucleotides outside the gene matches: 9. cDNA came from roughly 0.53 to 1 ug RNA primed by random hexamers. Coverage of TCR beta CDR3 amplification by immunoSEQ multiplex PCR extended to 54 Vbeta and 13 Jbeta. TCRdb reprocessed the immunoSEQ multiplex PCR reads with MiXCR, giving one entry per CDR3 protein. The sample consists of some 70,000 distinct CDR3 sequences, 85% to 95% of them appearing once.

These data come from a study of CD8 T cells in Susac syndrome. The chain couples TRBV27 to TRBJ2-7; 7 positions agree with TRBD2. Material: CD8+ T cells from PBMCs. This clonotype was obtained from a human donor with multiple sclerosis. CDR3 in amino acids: CASSLTSGVTYEQYF. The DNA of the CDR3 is TGTGCCAGCAGTCTAACCAGCGGGGTGACCTACGAGCAGTACTTC.